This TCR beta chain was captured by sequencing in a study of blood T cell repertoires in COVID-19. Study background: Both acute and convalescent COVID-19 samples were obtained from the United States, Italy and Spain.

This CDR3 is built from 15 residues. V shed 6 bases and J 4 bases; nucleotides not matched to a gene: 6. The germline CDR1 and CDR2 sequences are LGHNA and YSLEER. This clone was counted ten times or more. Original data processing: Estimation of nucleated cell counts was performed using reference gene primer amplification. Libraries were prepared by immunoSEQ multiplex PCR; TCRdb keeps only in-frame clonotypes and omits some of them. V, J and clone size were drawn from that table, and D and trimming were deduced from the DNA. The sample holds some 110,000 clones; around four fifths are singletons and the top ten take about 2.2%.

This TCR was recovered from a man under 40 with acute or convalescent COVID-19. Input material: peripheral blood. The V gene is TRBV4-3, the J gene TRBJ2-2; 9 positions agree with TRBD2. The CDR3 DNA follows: TGCGCCAGCAGACCTGAGCGGGGGGTCACCGGGGAGCTGTTTTTT. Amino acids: CASRPERGVTGELFF.